This T cell receptor beta chain was captured by sequencing in a study of blood T cell repertoires in COVID-19. In germline, CDR1 is LGHNA, CDR2 YSLEER. Between the trimmed V and J ends, which lost 0 bases and 4 bases, there was a span of 4 bases. This CDR3 contains 13 residues. The method was immunoSEQ multiplex PCR; TCRdb's version includes in-frame clones alone and lacks a portion of them. Of over 85,000 clones listed, about 90% are singletons. This clonotype was obtained from a woman aged 45-60 years with COVID-19, enrolled during active disease. This rearrangement joins TRBV4-3 to TRBJ2-1; D remains ambiguous. The specimen was peripheral blood. CDR3 DNA sequence: TGCGCCAGCAGCCAAGATCATTACAATGAGCAGTTCTTC. Translating gives CASSQDHYNEQFF.